The T cell receptor beta chain under discussion was sequenced for a study of graft-versus-host responses after intestinal transplantation. The wider study: Each of the recipients got a multivisceral, liver-intestinal, or isolated intestinal transplant. Induction with anti-thymocyte globulin, then tacrolimus and steroids for three to four years, was given to all recipients.

V was pared by 5 bases and J by 1 base, with 10 bases between. The CDR3 has 13 amino acids. CDR1 is SGHDT and CDR2 is YYEEEE in the germline V gene. The study, taken as a whole, reports: Early after transplant, HvG declines were associated with peak levels of circulating GvH clones.

About this clone itself: What it binds is unknown. This same CDR3 is encoded by further DNA sequences in the sample.

TCRdb keeps only in-frame clones here, not all; method: immunoSEQ multiplex PCR. This table holds around 100,000 clones, more than 85% found once. Sequenced here: unstimulated CD8+ T cells sorted from spleen or lymph node cells, sampled before transplant. This sequence joins TRBV5-6 and TRBJ2-7; weak D call: TRBD1 (6 bases). The receptor's source is a human donor who was the organ donor for an intestinal transplant. CDR3 residues: CASSFTGSYEQYF. In DNA form, the CDR3 reads TGTGCCAGCAGTTTCACAGGGTCCTACGAGCAGTACTTC.